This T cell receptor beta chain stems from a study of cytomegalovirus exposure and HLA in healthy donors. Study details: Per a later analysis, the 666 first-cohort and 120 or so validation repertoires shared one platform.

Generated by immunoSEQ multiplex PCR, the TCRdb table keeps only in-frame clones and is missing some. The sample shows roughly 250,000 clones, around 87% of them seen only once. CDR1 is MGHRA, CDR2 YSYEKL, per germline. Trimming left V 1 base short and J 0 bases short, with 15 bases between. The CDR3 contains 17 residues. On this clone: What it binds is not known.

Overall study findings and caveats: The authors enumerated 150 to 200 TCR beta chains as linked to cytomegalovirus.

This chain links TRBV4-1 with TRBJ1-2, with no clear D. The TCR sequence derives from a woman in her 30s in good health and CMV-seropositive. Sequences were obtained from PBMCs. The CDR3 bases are TGCGCCAGCAGCCAAGGTGCAAATCCCGGGGCTAACTATGGCTACACCTTC. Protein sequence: CASSQGANPGANYGYTF.